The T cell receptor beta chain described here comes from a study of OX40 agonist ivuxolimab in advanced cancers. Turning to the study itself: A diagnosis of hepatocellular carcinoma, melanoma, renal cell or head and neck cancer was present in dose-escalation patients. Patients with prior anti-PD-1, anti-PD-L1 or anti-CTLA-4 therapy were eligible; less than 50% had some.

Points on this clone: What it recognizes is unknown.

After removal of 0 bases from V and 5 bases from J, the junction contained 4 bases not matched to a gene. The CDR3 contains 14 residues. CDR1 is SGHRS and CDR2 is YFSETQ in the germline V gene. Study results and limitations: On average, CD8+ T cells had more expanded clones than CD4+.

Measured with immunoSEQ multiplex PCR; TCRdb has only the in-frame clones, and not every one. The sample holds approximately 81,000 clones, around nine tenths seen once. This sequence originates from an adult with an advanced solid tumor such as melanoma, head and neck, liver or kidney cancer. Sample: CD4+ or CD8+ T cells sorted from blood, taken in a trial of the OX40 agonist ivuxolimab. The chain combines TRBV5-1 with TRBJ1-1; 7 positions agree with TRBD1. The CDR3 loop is CASSLAGDSTEAFF. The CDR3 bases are TGCGCCAGCAGCTTGGCCGGGGACAGTACTGAAGCTTTCTTT.